This T cell receptor (beta chain) was retrieved from a study of blood T cell repertoires in COVID-19. Germline CDR1 and CDR2: SEHNR and FQNEAQ (reference sequence). Trimming cost V 2 bases and J 1 base; bases outside gene matches: 7. This CDR3 region has 16 residues. Original processing methods: Estimation of nucleated cell counts relied on the amplification of reference gene primers. Sequenced by immunoSEQ multiplex PCR; TCRdb stores in-frame clones only, minus some. V and J calls and clone size are copied from that table; D and trimming were computed from the DNA. The table includes 65,000 to 80,000 clones, just over 85% detected once.

This TCR was recovered from a man under 40 with acute or convalescent COVID-19. The sequenced material came from peripheral blood. This rearrangement joins TRBV7-9 to TRBJ2-7, with 8 bases aligning to TRBD2. The CDR3 loop is CASSLKGGGSSYEQYV. CDR3 in DNA: TGTGCCAGCAGCTTAAAGGGCGGGGGGTCGTCCTACGAGCAGTACGTC.